Listed below are T cell receptor beta chains from one sample, sequenced in a study of blood T cell repertoires in COVID-19. Clones were read by immunoSEQ multiplex PCR, and TCRdb kept only the in-frame ones, dropping some. The sample lists tens of thousands of clones, 84% occurring once. The sequenced material came from peripheral blood. These receptor sequences come from a man in his fifties or sixties with acute or convalescent COVID-19. Each CDR3 is given with its conserved first and last residue. The D gene is left open where the match is weak. Some rows mark clone size as missing; the rest say once, few, many or name a class of expanded clone.

CDR3nt,CDR3aa,abundance,len,j_gene,v_gene,d_gene
TGTGCCAGTAGTATAGCTAGCGGGGGGCTTGTCACAGATACGCAGTATTTT,CASSIASGGLVTDTQYF,NA,17,TRBJ2-3,TRBV19,TRBD2
TGTGCCAGCGGCAACGAACAGGGGTATCAGCCCCAGCATTTT,CASGNEQGYQPQHF,NA,14,TRBJ1-5,TRBV28,TRBD1
TGTGCCAGCAGCCCGGACAGGGGAGAACTCGGAAAACTGTTTTTT,CASSPDRGELGKLFF,NA,15,TRBJ1-4,TRBV7-9,TRBD1
TGCGCCAGCAGCTCTAGGAATGAAAAACTGTTTTTT,CASSSRNEKLFF,NA,12,TRBJ1-4,TRBV5-1,NA
TGTGCCAGCAGCGTAACTAGCGGGAGCTATCAAGAGCAGTTCTTC,CASSVTSGSYQEQFF,few,15,TRBJ2-1,TRBV11-3,TRBD2
TGTGCCAGCAGCCATCCGAGGGGGCCGGGGGAGCTGTTTTTT,CASSHPRGPGELFF,NA,14,TRBJ2-2,TRBV3-1/TRBV3-2,TRBD1
TGTGCCAGCAGCTTCACAGGACTAGCGGGAGGGAATGAGCAGTTCTTC,CASSFTGLAGGNEQFF,NA,16,TRBJ2-1,TRBV7-9,TRBD2
TGTGCCAGTAAGGGGGCCCTATGGGAGCAGTTCTTC,CASKGALWEQFF,NA,12,TRBJ2-1,TRBV19,TRBD1
TGTGCCAGTAGTACGGGATCAGGAATGGGTTCTCAGCCCCAGCATTTT,CASSTGSGMGSQPQHF,few,16,TRBJ1-5,TRBV19,NA
TGTGCCAGCAGCGTTACAGGGCTTAGCAATCAGCCCCAGCATTTT,CASSVTGLSNQPQHF,NA,15,TRBJ1-5,TRBV5-5,NA
TGTGCCAGCTCCCCTACCACGGTCCAGCGGGAGAAGTGGGACATTCAGTACTTC,CASSPTTVQREKWDIQYF,NA,18,TRBJ2-4,TRBV18,TRBD2
TGTGCCAGCAGTTTGACAGGCGGAAGGCACGAGCAGTACTTC,CASSLTGGRHEQYF,once,14,TRBJ2-7,TRBV27,NA
TGTGCCAGCAGCCCTCTAGGGGTCACCGGGGAGCTGTTTTTT,CASSPLGVTGELFF,NA,14,TRBJ2-2,TRBV7-8,NA
TGTGCCAGCAGCACCCCGGGACAGCGTTGGGAGCAGTACTTC,CASSTPGQRWEQYF,NA,14,TRBJ2-7,TRBV7-2,TRBD1
TGTGCCAGCAGCCTCACAGGGGTGGCCAACGTCCTGACTTTC,CASSLTGVANVLTF,NA,14,TRBJ2-6,TRBV11-2,TRBD1
TGTGCCAGCAGCTTCCCGGGGGGCGGGGGCACCGGGGAGCTGTTTTTT,CASSFPGGGGTGELFF,NA,16,TRBJ2-2,TRBV5-5,NA
TGTGCCAGCAGTACCCTCGGGACTACACGCTACGAGCAGTACTTC,CASSTLGTTRYEQYF,NA,15,TRBJ2-7,TRBV27,TRBD2
TGTGCCAGCAGCGCCCGTCGGGCGGGGGGGTACAATGAGCAGTTCTTC,CASSARRAGGYNEQFF,NA,16,TRBJ2-1,TRBV9,TRBD2
TGTGCCAGCAGCTTGGAGTGGGCTAGCGAATACAATGAGCAGTTCTTC,CASSLEWASEYNEQFF,NA,16,TRBJ2-1,TRBV7-2,NA
TGCAGCGTACAGGGGGACTCCTACGAGCAGTACTTC,CSVQGDSYEQYF,NA,12,TRBJ2-7,TRBV29-1,TRBD1
TGTGCCAGCAGCTCACGTAGCGGGGGGGCAGAGACCCAGTACTTC,CASSSRSGGAETQYF,NA,15,TRBJ2-5,TRBV7-2,TRBD2
TGTGCCAGCCTGGGACTAGCGGGAGGGCCCTCCTACAATGAGCAGTTCTTC,CASLGLAGGPSYNEQFF,once,17,TRBJ2-1,TRBV2,TRBD2
TGTGCCACGGGACAGGGAGGGAGCAATCAGCCCCAGCATTTT,CATGQGGSNQPQHF,few,14,TRBJ1-5,TRBV5-4,TRBD1
TGTGCCAGCAACGCGGGAGAAGTCTACAATGAGCAGTTCTTC,CASNAGEVYNEQFF,few,14,TRBJ2-1,TRBV3-1/TRBV3-2,TRBD2
TGTGCCAGCAGTGAAAGGGGACTAGGTGCGAATGAGCAGTTCTTC,CASSERGLGANEQFF,NA,15,TRBJ2-1,TRBV2,TRBD2
TGTGCCTATCGCGGGGGGGGATTT,CAYRGGGF,NA,8,TRBJ1-6,TRBV19,NA
TGTGCCAGCAGCCCCGGGACAGGGAACGAGCAGTACTTC,CASSPGTGNEQYF,NA,13,TRBJ2-7,TRBV5-5,TRBD1
TGTGCCAGCAGGGACTTGACCGGGACAGATATACAAGAGACCCAGTACTTC,CASRDLTGTDIQETQYF,NA,17,TRBJ2-5,TRBV7-9,TRBD1
TGTGCCAGCAGCCATATCCCCTGGGGAGGGGTGGATGAAAAACTGTTTTTT,CASSHIPWGGVDEKLFF,NA,17,TRBJ1-4,TRBV4-2,NA
TGCAGTGCCCCTAGCACGGGGGAGCAGTTCTTC,CSAPSTGEQFF,NA,11,TRBJ2-1,TRBV20-1,NA
TGTGCCAGCAGCCCTAGCCCAGATGGCTACACCTTC,CASSPSPDGYTF,once,12,TRBJ1-2,TRBV7-8,NA
TGTGCCAGCAGCTTAATCCTACGATCCCAAGAGACCCAGTACTTC,CASSLILRSQETQYF,once,15,TRBJ2-5,TRBV11-2,NA
TGTGCCAGTAGTGACCCGGGACAGGGGGTTAAGGGCTACACCTTC,CASSDPGQGVKGYTF,NA,15,TRBJ1-2,TRBV19,TRBD1
TGTGCCAGCAGTTACTCCGGACAGATGTATGGGTCACCCCTCCACTTT,CASSYSGQMYGSPLHF,NA,16,TRBJ1-6,TRBV6-5,NA
TGTGCCTCCTCAAGAGGCGGCTCCTACAATGAGCAGTTCTTC,CASSRGGSYNEQFF,NA,14,TRBJ2-1,TRBV24-1,NA
TGTGCCAGCAGCGGGTGGGGACAGGGGAAGGGCTCTGGAAACACCATATATTTT,CASSGWGQGKGSGNTIYF,NA,18,TRBJ1-3,TRBV9,TRBD1
TGTGCCAGCAGTCTCGGGACATCCCCTAACACCGGGGAGCTGTTTTTT,CASSLGTSPNTGELFF,NA,16,TRBJ2-2,TRBV28,NA